This is a list of T cell receptor beta chains from one sample in a study of blood T cell repertoires in COVID-19. Clones were read by immunoSEQ multiplex PCR, and TCRdb kept only the in-frame ones, dropping some. The table shows roughly 240,000 clones, with around 87% occurring only once. Material for sequencing was peripheral blood. These receptors were taken from a young man with active or convalescent COVID-19. Each CDR3 is given with its conserved first and last residue. A D gene is named only where the DNA matches it firmly. Size is stated for part of the rows, as once, few or many counts, or as a class when the clone is expanded.

- | - | TRBJ1-1 | 14 | TRBV3-1/TRBV3-2 | CASSPLDMNTEAFF | TGTGCCAGCAGCCCACTAGATATGAACACTGAAGCTTTCTTT
- | - | TRBJ2-2 | 15 | TRBV4-3 | CASSSEGAGTGELFF | TGCGCCAGCAGTTCGGAGGGAGCAGGGACCGGGGAGCTGTTTTTT
- | - | TRBJ2-1 | 13 | TRBV28 | CASSFPGRDEQFF | TGTGCCAGCAGTTTTCCTGGTCGGGATGAGCAGTTCTTC
- | TRBD1 | TRBJ2-1 | 16 | TRBV11-2 | CASSFRRDRAYNEQFF | TGTGCCAGCAGCTTCCGGAGGGACAGGGCCTACAATGAGCAGTTCTTC
- | TRBD1 | TRBJ2-1 | 15 | TRBV11-1 | CASSPWTGEVNEQFF | TGTGCCAGCAGCCCTTGGACAGGGGAGGTCAATGAGCAGTTCTTC
- | - | TRBJ1-5 | 14 | TRBV29-1 | CSAGGSSKDQPQHF | TGCAGCGCGGGGGGATCTAGCAAGGATCAGCCCCAGCATTTT
- | TRBD2 | TRBJ2-2 | 15 | TRBV5-1 | CASSLLAGGTGELFF | TGCGCCAGCAGCTTACTAGCGGGAGGGACCGGGGAGCTGTTTTTT
once | - | TRBJ1-3 | 12 | TRBV7-8 | CASSSIGNTIYF | TGTGCCAGCAGCAGCATAGGAAACACCATATATTTT
few | TRBD2 | TRBJ2-1 | 15 | TRBV2 | CASDTSGSGRGEQFF | TGTGCCAGCGATACTAGCGGGAGTGGCCGAGGTGAGCAGTTCTTC
- | - | TRBJ2-2 | 16 | TRBV27 | CASSLRGHTNTGELFF | TGTGCCAGCAGTTTACGGGGACATACGAACACCGGGGAGCTGTTTTTT
- | TRBD2 | TRBJ2-1 | 16 | TRBV24-1 | CATSGPEQRGLNEQFF | TGTGCCACCAGTGGTCCAGAACAGCGGGGACTCAATGAGCAGTTCTTC
- | - | TRBJ1-3 | 16 | TRBV3-1/TRBV3-2 | CASSQAPGVSGNTIYF | TGTGCCAGCAGCCAGGCGCCAGGGGTTTCTGGAAACACCATATATTTT
- | TRBD1 | TRBJ1-5 | 13 | TRBV2 | CASSGTGGKPQHF | TGTGCCAGCAGCGGGACAGGGGGAAAGCCCCAGCATTTT
- | TRBD2 | TRBJ2-3 | 15 | TRBV6-5 | CASSYTGGGTDTQYF | TGTGCCAGCAGTTATACGGGGGGGGGCACAGATACGCAGTATTTT
- | - | TRBJ1-6 | 16 | TRBV14 | CASSQSRISYNSPLHF | TGTGCCAGCAGCCAGTCCAGGATCTCCTATAATTCACCCCTCCACTTT
- | - | TRBJ2-3 | 15 | TRBV21-1 | CARGRRKLSTDTQYF | TGTGCCAGGGGGCGGCGAAAACTTAGCACAGATACGCAGTATTTT
- | TRBD1 | TRBJ2-2 | 16 | TRBV5-1 | CASSLSFRTGPGELFF | TGCGCCAGCAGCCTTTCCTTCAGGACAGGCCCCGGGGAGCTGTTTTTT
- | TRBD2 | TRBJ2-1 | 16 | TRBV4-3 | CASSQAAGGLRNEQFF | TGCGCCAGCAGCCAAGCAGCGGGAGGACTTCGCAATGAGCAGTTCTTC
- | - | TRBJ2-1 | 15 | TRBV9 | CASSPGLAQYNEQFF | TGTGCCAGCAGCCCGGGGCTAGCGCAATACAATGAGCAGTTCTTC
- | TRBD2 | TRBJ2-3 | 16 | TRBV7-9 | CASSTRTSGDTDTQYF | TGTGCCAGCAGTACCAGGACTAGCGGAGACACAGATACGCAGTATTTT
- | - | TRBJ2-1 | 12 | TRBV18 | CASSPEWHEQFF | TGTGCCAGCTCACCAGAATGGCATGAGCAGTTCTTC
- | TRBD2 | TRBJ2-7 | 17 | TRBV27 | CASSLSAYGGGTYEQYF | TGTGCCAGCAGTTTATCGGCGTACGGGGGGGGTACCTACGAGCAGTACTTC
- | - | TRBJ1-1 | 12 | TRBV7-9 | CASSSEFSEAFF | TGTGCCAGCAGCTCCGAGTTTAGTGAAGCTTTCTTT
once | - | TRBJ1-6 | 15 | TRBV6-5 | CASGRASPYNSPLHF | TGTGCCAGCGGTAGAGCGTCACCGTATAATTCACCCCTCCACTTT
- | TRBD1 | TRBJ1-3 | 14 | TRBV9 | CASSQTGGRNTIYF | TGTGCCAGCAGCCAGACAGGGGGGCGCAACACCATATATTTT
once | - | TRBJ1-1 | 15 | TRBV27 | CASSSLGQGRTEAFF | TGTGCCAGCAGTTCGTTGGGGCAGGGTCGGACTGAAGCTTTCTTT
few | - | TRBJ2-7 | 12 | TRBV7-2 | CASSLLAYEQYF | TGTGCCAGCAGTCTATTAGCCTACGAGCAGTACTTC
- | TRBD1 | TRBJ2-7 | 14 | TRBV27 | CASSFGTGNYEQYF | TGTGCCAGCAGTTTCGGGACAGGGAACTACGAGCAGTACTTC
- | - | TRBJ1-2 | 14 | TRBV5-6 | CASSFSGGEFGYTF | TGTGCCAGCAGCTTTAGCGGGGGAGAGTTCGGCTACACCTTC
- | - | TRBJ1-1 | 12 | TRBV9 | CASSVGTGSAFF | TGTGCCAGCAGCGTAGGTACAGGGTCTGCTTTCTTT
- | TRBD1 | TRBJ1-2 | 16 | TRBV5-4 | CASSLGTGPLQYGYTF | TGTGCCAGCAGCTTGGGGACAGGGCCCCTTCAATATGGCTACACCTTC
- | TRBD1 | TRBJ2-1 | 15 | TRBV10-3 | CASTQGAGLYNEQFF | TGTGCCTCCACTCAGGGGGCAGGGCTCTACAATGAGCAGTTCTTC
- | TRBD1 | TRBJ1-2 | 12 | TRBV24-1 | CATSSQGQGYTF | TGTGCCACCAGTTCACAGGGGCAAGGCTACACCTTC
- | - | TRBJ1-2 | 13 | TRBV5-1 | CASSPGQSYGYTF | TGCGCCAGCAGCCCTGGACAGTCCTATGGCTACACCTTC
few | - | TRBJ2-7 | 11 | TRBV14 | CASSSTYEQYF | TGTGCCAGCAGTTCCACTTACGAGCAGTACTTC
- | TRBD2 | TRBJ2-3 | 15 | TRBV9 | CASSVAGGEVDTQYF | TGTGCCAGCAGCGTAGCGGGGGGTGAGGTGGATACGCAGTATTTT
once | - | TRBJ2-7 | 13 | TRBV19 | CASSIVGGYEQYF | TGTGCCAGTAGTATAGTAGGCGGCTACGAGCAGTACTTC
- | - | TRBJ2-1 | 14 | TRBV11-2 | CASTLGTLINEQFF | TGTGCCAGCACCTTAGGGACACTTATTAATGAGCAGTTCTTC
- | TRBD2 | TRBJ2-7 | 15 | TRBV5-4 | CASSLDGRGAYEQYF | TGTGCCAGCAGCTTGGACGGGAGGGGAGCCTACGAGCAGTACTTC
- | - | TRBJ2-1 | 17 | TRBV5-3 | CARRLFSRRSSYNEQFF | TGTGCCAGAAGACTCTTTTCCCGGAGAAGCTCCTACAATGAGCAGTTCTTC
- | - | TRBJ1-1 | 12 | TRBV2 | CASNKGSTEAFF | TGTGCCAGCAATAAGGGGTCTACTGAAGCTTTCTTT
- | TRBD2 | TRBJ2-1 | 14 | TRBV9 | CASSVEPGGGEQFF | TGTGCCAGCAGCGTAGAGCCGGGGGGAGGTGAGCAGTTCTTC
- | TRBD1 | TRBJ2-2 | 17 | TRBV6-2/TRBV6-3 | CASSYYEGQGNTGELFF | TGTGCCAGCAGTTACTATGAAGGACAGGGAAACACCGGGGAGCTGTTTTTT
- | - | TRBJ1-5 | 13 | TRBV12-3/TRBV12-4 | CASSFGLNQPQHF | TGTGCCAGCAGTTTTGGGCTCAATCAGCCCCAGCATTTT
- | TRBD1 | TRBJ1-1 | 16 | TRBV6-6 | CASSSGTGSLNTEAFF | TGTGCCAGCAGTTCCGGGACAGGGTCTTTAAACACTGAAGCTTTCTTT
- | - | TRBJ2-7 | 12 | TRBV3-1/TRBV3-2 | CASGGASYEQYF | TGTGCCAGCGGGGGCGCCTCCTACGAGCAGTACTTC
- | TRBD1 | TRBJ1-1 | 14 | TRBV12-5 | CASGLRTGRAEAFF | TGTGCTAGTGGTTTGCGGACAGGGAGGGCTGAAGCTTTCTTT
- | TRBD1 | TRBJ1-5 | 14 | TRBV6-5 | CASSRGRLNQPQHF | TGTGCCAGCAGTAGGGGGCGTTTAAATCAGCCCCAGCATTTT
- | - | TRBJ2-1 | 15 | TRBV30 | CAWSQGLGGYNEQFF | TGTGCCTGGAGTCAGGGCCTAGGTGGGTACAATGAGCAGTTCTTC
- | - | TRBJ1-1 | 14 | TRBV7-3 | CASSPGQLNTEAFF | TGTGCCAGCAGCCCTGGACAGCTGAACACTGAAGCTTTCTTT
- | - | TRBJ2-7 | 12 | TRBV24-1 | CATSDGSYEQYF | TGTGCCACCAGTGATGGTAGCTACGAGCAGTACTTC
- | - | TRBJ2-3 | 13 | TRBV4-1 | CASSQGAGNTQYF | TGCGCCAGCAGCCAAGGGGCAGGGAATACGCAGTATTTT